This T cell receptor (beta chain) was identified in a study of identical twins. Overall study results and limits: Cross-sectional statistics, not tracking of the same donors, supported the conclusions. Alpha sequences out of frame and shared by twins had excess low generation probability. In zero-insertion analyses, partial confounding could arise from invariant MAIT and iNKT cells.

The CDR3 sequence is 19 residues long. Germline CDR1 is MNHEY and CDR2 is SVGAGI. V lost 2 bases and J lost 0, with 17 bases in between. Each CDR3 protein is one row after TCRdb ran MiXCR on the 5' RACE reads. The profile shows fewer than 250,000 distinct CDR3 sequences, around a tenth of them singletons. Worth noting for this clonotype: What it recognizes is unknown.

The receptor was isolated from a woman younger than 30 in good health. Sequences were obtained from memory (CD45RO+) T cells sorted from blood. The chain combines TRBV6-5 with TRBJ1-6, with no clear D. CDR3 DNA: TGTGCCAGCAGTTACCCGACCGGGAAGTGGAGCTCCTATAATTCACCCCTCCACTTT. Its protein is CASSYPTGKWSSYNSPLHF.